The 12 T cell receptor beta chains below come from one sample, sequenced in a study of blood T cell repertoires in COVID-19. TCRdb's table, derived via immunoSEQ multiplex PCR, lists solely in-frame clones and lacks some. The sample lists some 100,000 clones, 88% occurring once. Sample: peripheral blood. These receptors all come from a woman between 55 and 75 years old with acute or convalescent COVID-19.

The J gene is TRBJ2-5, the V gene TRBV7-8; the D is unclear. The germline V and J ends were trimmed by 0 bases and 5 bases, with 13 bases remaining between them. Germline V CDR1 and CDR2: SGHVS, FQNEAQ. The CDR3 contains 15 residues. The CDR3 nucleotides read TGTGCCAGCAGCTTAGCGCGCGGCAGTATGGAGACCCAGTACTTC. Translated, it gives CASSLARGSMETQYF.

This chain links TRBV2 with TRBJ1-5, with D tentatively TRBD1 (5 bases). From germline, CDR1 is SNHLY and CDR2 FYNNEI. Trimming stripped 7 bases from V and 3 bases from J, with 7 bases between. CDR3 size: 12 residues. The CDR3 bases are TGTGCCAGCAAGACAGACAATCAGCCCCAGCATTTT. Amino acids: CASKTDNQPQHF.

The chain recombines TRBV6-6 with TRBJ2-7; TRBD2 agrees at 14 bases. Trimming cost V 5 bases and J 6 bases; bases outside gene matches: 12. Germline V gene lookup returns CDR1 MNHNY and CDR2 SVGAGI (reference sequence). This CDR3 is built from 17 residues. The DNA of the CDR3 is TGTGCCAGCAGTCCCTTGGGACTAGCGGGAGCGTCTGTCGAGCAGTACGTC. Translation gives CASSPLGLAGASVEQYV.

This clone has only one observation. CDR3 sequence: CASSFTGGLETQYF. CDR3 sequence (DNA): TGCGCCAGCAGCTTTACGGGAGGGCTGGAGACCCAGTACTTC. The chain combines TRBV5-1 with TRBJ2-5; TRBD2 agrees at 8 bases. The CDR3 contains 14 residues. Germline CDR1 and CDR2: SGHRS and YFSETQ. V lost 2 bases, J lost 5 bases, and 5 bases stayed unmatched.

The CDR3 DNA reads TGTGCCAGCAGCACGGACAGGGACTATGGCTACACCTTC. This sequence encodes CASSTDRDYGYTF. The V and J genes are TRBV3-1 (or the pseudogene TRBV3-2) and TRBJ1-2, with 8 bases fitting TRBD1. CDR1 is LGHDT, CDR2 YNNKEL, per germline (reference sequence). This CDR3 region has 13 residues. J lost 3 bases, V lost 5 bases, and 2 bases had no gene match.

The CDR3 coding sequence is TGTGCCAGCAAGACAGAGGGACTAGCGGCGGGACAGCAGTACTTC. The encoded protein is CASKTEGLAAGQQYF. The rearrangement joins TRBV27 to TRBJ2-7; 11 bases are shared with TRBD2. J lost 8 bases, V lost 7 bases, and 13 bases had no gene match. Germline V gene lookup returns CDR1 MNHEY and CDR2 SMNVEV (reference sequence). The CDR3 runs 15 residues.

This chain links TRBV4-1 with TRBJ2-1; 10 nucleotides align to TRBD2. This CDR3 has 15 residues. CDR1 is MGHRA and CDR2 is YSYEKL in the germline V gene. Trimming took 4 bases from V and 6 from J; bases not matched to a gene: 6. The CDR3 coding sequence is TGCGCCAGCAGCCCCCTTAGGACTAGCGGCAATGAGCAGTTCTTC. Protein: CASSPLRTSGNEQFF.

The V call is TRBV28, the J call TRBJ1-5; D perhaps matches TRBD1 (5 bases). This CDR3 has 13 residues. The V and J ends lost 7 bases and 4 bases respectively, with 11 bases between them. Germline V gene lookup returns CDR1 MDHEN and CDR2 SYDVKM. CDR3 nucleotide sequence: TGTGCCAGCACCGTCGGGGGGAATCAGCCCCAGCATTTT. It is translated as CASTVGGNQPQHF.

This rearrangement joins TRBV28 to TRBJ2-3; the D is unclear. This CDR3 spans 14 amino acids. V lost 3 bases, J lost 1 base, and 8 bases lay in between. The germline gives CDR1 MDHEN, CDR2 SYDVKM. The CDR3 is CASSFVAGTDTQYF. CDR3 DNA sequence: TGTGCCAGCAGTTTTGTGGCCGGCACAGATACGCAGTATTTT.

This chain uses TRBV18 with TRBJ1-5, with unresolved D. V was cut by 3 bases and J by 0 bases, with 3 bases left in between. Germline V gene data show CDR1 as KGHSH and CDR2 as LQKENI. The CDR3 totals 13 residues. In nucleotides, the CDR3 is TGTGCCAGCTCACCGAGTAGCAATCAGCCCCAGCATTTT. Translation gives CASSPSSNQPQHF.

J is TRBJ2-1 and V is TRBV9; 10 nucleotides align to TRBD2. V was clipped by 3 bases and J by 6 bases; unmatched bases: 3. There are 14 residues in the CDR3. Per germline, CDR1 SGDLS and CDR2 YYNGEE. Written as DNA, the CDR3 is TGTGCCAGCAGCGCCCGGACTAGCGGCAATGAGCAGTTCTTC. This codes for CASSARTSGNEQFF.

This clone was seen a single time. CDR3 nucleotide sequence: TGTGCCAGCAGGCTGACAGGGTCTAGCTATGGCTACACCTTC. Translating it yields CASRLTGSSYGYTF. V usage is TRBV27 and J usage is TRBJ1-2; 7 bases are shared with TRBD1. The V segment lost 6 bases and the J segment 4 bases; nucleotides outside the gene matches: 8. CDR3 size: 14 residues. The germline gives CDR1 MNHEY, CDR2 SMNVEV (reference sequence).